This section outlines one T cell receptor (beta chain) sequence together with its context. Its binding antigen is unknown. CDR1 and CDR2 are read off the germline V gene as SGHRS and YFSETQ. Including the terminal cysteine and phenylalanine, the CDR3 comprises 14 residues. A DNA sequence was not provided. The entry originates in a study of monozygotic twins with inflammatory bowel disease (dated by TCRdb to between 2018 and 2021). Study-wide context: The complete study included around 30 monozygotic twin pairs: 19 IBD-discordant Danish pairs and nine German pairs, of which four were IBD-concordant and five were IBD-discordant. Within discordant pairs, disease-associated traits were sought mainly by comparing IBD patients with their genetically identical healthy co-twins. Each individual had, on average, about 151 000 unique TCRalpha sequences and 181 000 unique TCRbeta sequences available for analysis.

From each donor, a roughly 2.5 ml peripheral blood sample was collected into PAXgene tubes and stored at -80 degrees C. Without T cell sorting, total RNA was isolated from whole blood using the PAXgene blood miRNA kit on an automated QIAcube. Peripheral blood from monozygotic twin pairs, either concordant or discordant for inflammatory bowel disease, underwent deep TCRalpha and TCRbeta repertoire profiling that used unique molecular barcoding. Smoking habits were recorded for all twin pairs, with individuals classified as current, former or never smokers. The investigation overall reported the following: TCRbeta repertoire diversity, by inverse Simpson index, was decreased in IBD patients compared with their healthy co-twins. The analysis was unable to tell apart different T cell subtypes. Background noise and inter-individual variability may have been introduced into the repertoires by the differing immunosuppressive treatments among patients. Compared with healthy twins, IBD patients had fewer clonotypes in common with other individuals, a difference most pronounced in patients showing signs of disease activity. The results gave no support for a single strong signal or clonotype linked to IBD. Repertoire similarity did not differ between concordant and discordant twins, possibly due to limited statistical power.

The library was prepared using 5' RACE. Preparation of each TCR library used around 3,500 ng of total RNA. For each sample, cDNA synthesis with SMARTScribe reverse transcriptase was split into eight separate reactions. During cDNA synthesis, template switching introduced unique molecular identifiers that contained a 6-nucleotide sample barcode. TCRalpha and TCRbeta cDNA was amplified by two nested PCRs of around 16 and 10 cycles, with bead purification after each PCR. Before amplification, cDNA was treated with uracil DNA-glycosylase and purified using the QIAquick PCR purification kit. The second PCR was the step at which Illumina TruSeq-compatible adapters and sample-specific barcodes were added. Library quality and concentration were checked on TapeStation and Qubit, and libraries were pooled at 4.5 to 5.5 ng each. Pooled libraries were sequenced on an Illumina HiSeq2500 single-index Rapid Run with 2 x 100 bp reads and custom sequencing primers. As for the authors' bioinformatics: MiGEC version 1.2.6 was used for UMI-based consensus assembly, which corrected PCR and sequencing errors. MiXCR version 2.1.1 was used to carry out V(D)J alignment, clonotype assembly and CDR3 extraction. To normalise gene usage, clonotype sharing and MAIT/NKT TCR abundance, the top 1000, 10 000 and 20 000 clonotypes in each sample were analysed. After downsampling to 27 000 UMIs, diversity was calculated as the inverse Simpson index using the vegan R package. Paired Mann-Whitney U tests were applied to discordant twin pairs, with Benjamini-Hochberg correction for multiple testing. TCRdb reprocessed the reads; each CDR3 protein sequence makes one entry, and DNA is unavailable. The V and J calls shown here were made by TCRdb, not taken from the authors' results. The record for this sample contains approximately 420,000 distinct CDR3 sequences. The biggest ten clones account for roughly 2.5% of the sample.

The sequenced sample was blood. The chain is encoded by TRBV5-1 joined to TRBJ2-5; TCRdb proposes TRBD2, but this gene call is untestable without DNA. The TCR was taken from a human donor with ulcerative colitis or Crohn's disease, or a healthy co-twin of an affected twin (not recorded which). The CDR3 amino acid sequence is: CASSLDGGGQTQYF.